Below, 27 T cell receptor beta chains from the same sample are listed, as sequenced in a study of naive and memory T cell subsets. The beta constant-region primer was an equimolar mix of two oligonucleotides covering TRBC1 and TRBC2. Ligated cDNA was amplified by four rounds of PCR with nested alpha and beta constant-region primers and SP2. A single record per CDR3 protein comes from TCRdb applying MiXCR to the UMI-ligation and nested PCR reads. The sample has about 22,000 distinct CDR3 sequences, about 10% seen once. Sequencing was done on a sample of central memory CD8+ T cells from blood. Every receptor here comes from a human donor in good health.

This chain joins TRBV13 and TRBJ2-7, with TRBD1 identical over 8 bases. Trimming at V came to 5 bases and at J to 3 bases, leaving 12 bases not matched to a gene. CDR3 length equals 16 residues. Germline values: CDR1 PRHDT, CDR2 FYEKMQ (reference sequence). In nucleotides, the CDR3 is TGTGCCAGCAGCCGCCAGGGACAGGCCCTAGTCTACGAGCAGTACTTC. It translates to CASSRQGQALVYEQYF.

The table lists this clonotype with a few counts. The chain combines TRBV2 with TRBJ2-1; weak D call: TRBD2 (6 bases). This CDR3 is 14 amino acids long. Trimming took off 7 bases at V and 2 bases at J, with 12 bases between the two ends. Germline V gene sequence: CDR1 SNHLY, CDR2 FYNNEI. CDR3 in amino acids: CASTYGSPYNEQFF. CDR3 coding DNA: TGTGCCAGCACGTACGGGAGTCCCTACAATGAGCAGTTCTTC.

The J gene is TRBJ2-1, the V gene TRBV6-1, with D tentatively TRBD2 (7 bases). Trimming removed 6 bases at V and 14 bases at J, with 14 bases between. The germline V gene encodes CDR1 MNHNS and CDR2 SASEGT. The CDR3 has 11 residues. The CDR3 DNA reads as TGTGCCAGCAGAGGGGGGGGCTGGAAGTTCTTC. Residues: CASRGGGWKFF.

This clonotype showed up many times. The gene calls are TRBV6-6 and TRBJ2-3; 7 positions match TRBD1. The germline V gene encodes CDR1 MNHNY and CDR2 SVGAGI (reference sequence). The CDR3 contains 17 residues. The V segment lost 5 bases and the J segment 1 base; nucleotides outside the gene matches: 12. The CDR3 protein is CASSNEGARRGTDTQYF. The CDR3 DNA reads TGTGCCAGCAGTAATGAGGGGGCGAGGCGGGGCACAGATACGCAGTATTTT.

The chain recombines TRBV20-1 with TRBJ2-1; D is unclear. This CDR3 has 16 amino acids. Looked up from germline, CDR1 is DFQATT and CDR2 is SNEGSKA (reference sequence). Between the trimmed V and J ends, which lost 0 bases and 5 bases, there was a span of 17 bases. CDR3 in DNA: TGCAGTGCTAGAGATTCGGCTAGGGTGTTCCACAATGAGCAGTTCTTC. Protein sequence: CSARDSARVFHNEQFF.

This clonotype has ten or more counts. The rearrangement links TRBV6-2 or TRBV6-3 to TRBJ2-5; TRBD2 matches at 9 bases. This CDR3 has 16 amino acids. Trimming took 6 bases from V and 5 from J; bases not matched to a gene: 13. Germline V CDR1 and CDR2: MNHEY, SVGEGT. The CDR3 loop is CASSPGLADLSETQYF. The CDR3, as DNA: TGTGCCAGCAGCCCGGGACTAGCAGATCTCTCGGAGACCCAGTACTTC.

This clonotype was counted many times. CDR3 in amino acids: CASSQGLAGGPSSYNEQFF. CDR3 nucleotide sequence: TGTGCCAGCAGTCAGGGACTAGCGGGAGGCCCCAGCTCCTACAATGAGCAGTTCTTC. The rearrangement links TRBV28 to TRBJ2-1, with 15 bases aligning to TRBD2. V trimming: 5 bases; J trimming: 0 bases; junction bases outside the gene matches: 8. Germline V CDR1 and CDR2: MDHEN, SYDVKM. The CDR3 runs 19 residues.

Here the CDR3 DNA reads TGTGCCAGCTCCCCGGAAAGGGGGGCAGATACGCAGTATTTT. Its translation: CASSPERGADTQYF. This chain connects TRBV18 to TRBJ2-3, with D possibly being TRBD1 or TRBD2 (6 bases each). The germline CDR1 and CDR2 sequences are KGHSH and LQKENI. The CDR3 spans 14 residues. V was trimmed by 6 bases and J by 4 bases, leaving 14 bases between them. Using reference TRBV18 and TRBJ2-3 for the parts outside the CDR3, the full variable domain is NAGVMQNPRHLVRRRGQEARLRCSPMKGHSHVYWYRQLPEEGLKFMVYLQKENIIDESGMPKERFSAEFPKEGPSILRIQQVVRGDSAAYFCASSPERGADTQYFGPGTRLTVL.

This clonotype occurred a few times. The CDR3 region has the DNA TGTGCCAGCGACCCTCTCAGGGGGCCCCAGCATTTT. It codes for CASDPLRGPQHF. V gene TRBV28 combines with J gene TRBJ1-5; the D gene is possibly TRBD1 (6 bases). This CDR3 has 12 amino acids. The germline CDR1 and CDR2 sequences are MDHEN and SYDVKM. The V and J ends lost 8 bases and 9 bases respectively, with 14 bases between them.

In its sample, this clonotype ranks as medium-sized. CDR3 sequence (DNA): TGTGCCAGCAGCGCCCTACAGGGCCCCACAGATACGCAGTATTTT. Translation: CASSALQGPTDTQYF. The gene calls are TRBV7-8 and TRBJ2-3; the D gene is possibly TRBD1 (6 bases). V was cut by 5 bases and J by 2 bases, with 14 bases left in between. Germline V gene data show CDR1 as SGHVS and CDR2 as FQNEAQ. There are 15 residues in the CDR3.

There are a few counts of this clonotype. This chain links TRBV28 with TRBJ2-1, with 10 bases aligning to TRBD2. With V trimmed by 5 bases and J by 1 base, 11 bases remained unmatched. The CDR3 consists of 18 residues. Germline V CDR1 and CDR2: MDHEN, SYDVKM. The DNA for the CDR3 is TGTGCCAGCAGTCGTAGGGGGACTAGCGAGAGTTCCTACAATGAGCAGTTCTTC. It codes for CASSRRGTSESSYNEQFF.

This clonotype was seen ten or more times. The chain is built from TRBV30 and TRBJ2-2; D call uncertain. CDR3 size: 14 residues. V was cut by 0 bases and J by 8 bases, with 13 bases left in between. The germline CDR1 and CDR2 sequences are GTSNPN and SVGIG (reference sequence). For the CDR3, the DNA is TGTGCCTGGAGTGTACAGACCGCTTCAGGGGAGCTGTTTTTT. Its protein product is CAWSVQTASGELFF. Drawing the rest from reference TRBV30 and TRBJ2-2, the complete variable domain is SQTIHQWPATLVQPVGSPLSLECTVEGTSNPNLYWYRQAAGRGLQLLFYSVGIGQISSEVPQNLSASRPQDRQFILSSKKLLLSDSGFYLCAWSVQTASGELFFGEGSRLTVL.

This chain joins TRBV6-5 and TRBJ2-7, with TRBD1 matching 9 bases. CDR1 is MNHEY and CDR2 is SVGAGI in the germline V gene. Germline trimming cut 6 bases from V and 1 base from J; bases unmatched to any gene: 7. This CDR3 comprises 15 residues. CDR3 DNA: TGTGCCAGCAGCCCCGGGACAGGGCCATCCTACGAGCAGTACTTC. Translation: CASSPGTGPSYEQYF.

In its sample, this clonotype was seen a few times. The CDR3 DNA reads as TGCGCCAGCAGCCCTCCCGGGACTAGCGGGAGGGAGAGTCGGGAGACCCAGTACTTC. It codes for CASSPPGTSGRESRETQYF. The V gene is TRBV5-1, the J gene TRBJ2-5, with 16 bases matching TRBD2. Germline V gene data show CDR1 as SGHRS and CDR2 as YFSETQ. The length of the CDR3 is 19 residues. V shed 4 bases and J 5 bases; nucleotides not matched to a gene: 14. The full variable domain, in which reference TRBV5-1 and TRBJ2-5 provide the parts outside the CDR3, is KAGVTQTPRYLIKTRGQQVTLSCSPISGHRSVSWYQQTPGQGLQFLFEYFSETQRNKGNFPGRFSGRQFSNSRSEMNVSTLELGDSALYLCASSPPGTSGRESRETQYFGPGTRLLVL.

This clonotype was found many times. The V call is TRBV28, the J call TRBJ2-2; 12 bases agree with TRBD2. There are 16 residues in the CDR3. The trim removed 6 bases at V and 7 bases at J, leaving 9 bases unmatched. Germline V gene data show CDR1 as MDHEN and CDR2 as SYDVKM. CDR3 region: CASRLQGLAGLGELFF. The CDR3 DNA reads as TGTGCCAGCAGACTGCAGGGACTAGCGGGTCTCGGGGAGCTGTTTTTT.

The CDR3 is CASSASRGLSNSPLHF. In DNA form, the CDR3 reads TGTGCCAGCAGCGCCTCACGGGGTTTATCAAATTCACCCCTCCACTTT. The genes are TRBV9 and TRBJ1-6, with D unclear. V lost 3 bases and J lost 7, with 17 bases in between. The V gene's germline CDR1 is SGDLS and CDR2 YYNGEE. The CDR3 extends over 16 amino acids.

In this sample, this clonotype turned up a few times. The rearrangement links TRBV2 to TRBJ2-7, with unresolved D. CDR1 SNHLY and CDR2 FYNNEI come from the germline V gene. CDR3 length equals 17 residues. Trimming left V 3 bases short and J 2 bases short, with 20 bases between. CDR3 sequence (DNA): TGTGCCAGCAGTGACTACAACGGCGTGAATCTCCCCTACGAGCAGTACTTC. Its protein is CASSDYNGVNLPYEQYF.

This clonotype appeared many times. The chain's CDR3 is CATIATARVGYDNEQFF. Here the CDR3 DNA reads TGTGCCACCATCGCAACCGCACGGGTAGGGTACGACAATGAGCAGTTCTTC. The V call is TRBV28, the J call TRBJ2-1; D uncertain. The CDR3 is made up of 17 amino acids. In germline, CDR1 is MDHEN, CDR2 SYDVKM. Trimming shortened V by 10 bases and J by 5 bases, and 27 bases separated the two germline ends.

By sample fraction, this clonotype is medium-sized. The chain joins TRBV20-1 to TRBJ2-5, with 10 bases matching TRBD2. Germline V gives CDR1 DFQATT, CDR2 SNEGSKA (reference sequence). After removal of 2 bases from V and 4 bases from J, the junction contained 7 bases not matched to a gene. The CDR3 has 15 amino acids. CDR3 amino acids: CSARSVAGGAETQYF. CDR3 in DNA: TGCAGTGCTAGATCCGTAGCGGGAGGAGCAGAGACCCAGTACTTC.

This clonotype appeared many times. The chain has TRBV12-3 or TRBV12-4 and TRBJ2-1, with 8 bases identical to TRBD1. The CDR3 totals 12 residues. V was pared by 6 bases and J by 14 bases, with 9 bases of the junction left unmatched. The CDR3: CASSTATGEKFF. CDR3 nucleotides: TGTGCCAGCAGCACAGCGACAGGGGAGAAGTTCTTC.

In this sample, this clonotype turned up many times. The chain uses TRBV6-2 or TRBV6-3 and TRBJ2-3, with D maybe TRBD1 (6 bases). The CDR3 has 16 amino acids. CDR1 and CDR2 from the germline V gene are MNHEY and SVGEGT. Trimming cost V 6 bases and J 2 bases, with 18 bases left between them. CDR3 residues: CASRRAGANPTDTQYF. CDR3 nucleotide sequence: TGTGCCAGCAGGCGGGCAGGGGCCAACCCCACAGATACGCAGTATTTT.

This clonotype was seen more than once but under ten times. V and J are TRBV4-1 and TRBJ2-7; D perhaps matches TRBD1 (5 bases). Germline V gives CDR1 MGHRA, CDR2 YSYEKL. CDR3 length: 13 residues. Trimming took off 0 bases at V and 7 bases at J, with 10 bases between the two ends. The CDR3 DNA is TGCGCCAGCAGCCAAGACAGGGTGGGAGAGCAGTACTTC. It codes for CASSQDRVGEQYF.

This sequence joins TRBV27 and TRBJ1-6; the match to TRBD1 covers 12 bases. This CDR3 is built from 15 residues. Unmatched junction bases numbered 4, after V lost 4 bases and J lost 9 bases. Germline CDR1 is MNHEY and CDR2 is SMNVEV (reference sequence). The CDR3 coding sequence is TGTGCCAGCAGTTGGGGACAGGGGGCTGGTTCACCCCTCCACTTT. Protein: CASSWGQGAGSPLHF.

In its sample, this clonotype was seen many times. A read error may produce the germline difference seen at one junction end. The CDR3 loop is CASSLNIGELFF. The CDR3 region has the DNA TGTGCCAGCAGTTTGAACATCGGGGAGCTGTTTTTT. The rearrangement joins TRBV27 to TRBJ2-2; the D is unclear. The CDR3 has 12 residues. The germline V gene encodes CDR1 MNHEY and CDR2 SMNVEV (reference sequence).

This clonotype was seen a few times. The rearrangement joins TRBV19 to TRBJ1-5; a possible D gene is TRBD1 (5 bases). Germline CDR1 reads LNHDA; CDR2 reads SQIVND (reference sequence). V was trimmed by 11 bases and J by 4 bases, leaving 18 bases between them. The CDR3 spans 14 residues. CDR3 in amino acids: CAGRSGDGNQPQHF. The CDR3 DNA follows: TGTGCCGGCCGTTCTGGGGACGGAAATCAGCCCCAGCATTTT.

V usage is TRBV7-2 and J usage is TRBJ2-1; TRBD2 might be the D (6 bases). The V gene's germline CDR1 is SGHTA and CDR2 FQGNSA. V gave up 3 bases and J gave up 15 bases, with 18 bases separating them. CDR3 size: 13 residues. The CDR3 sequence is CASSLEGAPPGFF. The CDR3 nucleotides read TGTGCCAGCAGCTTGGAGGGTGCCCCTCCTGGGTTCTTC.

Ten or more counts support this clonotype. This chain joins TRBV12-3 or TRBV12-4 and TRBJ1-1; possibly TRBD1 for D (5 bases). The CDR3 covers 14 residues. V dropped 3 bases and J dropped 1 base, with 9 bases sitting between them. This CDR3 reads CASSLGTPNTEAFF. The CDR3 DNA follows: TGTGCCAGCAGTTTGGGGACTCCGAACACTGAAGCTTTCTTT.